This TCR beta chain was sequenced for a study of T cells in Graves' hyperthyroidism and ophthalmopathy. Overall study context: Pretreatment peripheral blood was obtained at initial diagnosis.

CDR3 length: 16 residues. The germline V and J ends were trimmed by 4 bases and 3 bases, with 20 bases remaining between them. Germline V CDR1 and CDR2: DFQATT, SNEGSKA (reference sequence). Regions amplified from RNA transcripts were the TCR beta CDR3 regions. TCR CDR3 underwent first-round RT-PCR with the HTBI primer set. TCRdb independently ran MiXCR on the multiplex PCR reads; one entry per CDR3 protein. The sample holds around 530,000 distinct CDR3 sequences, more than 15% seen once. Patients with uncontrolled infections, other autoimmune diseases, pregnancy or lactation were excluded. Each diagnosis drew on symptoms, thyroxine, TRAb, thyroid ultrasound and orbital computed tomography findings. Using around 10 ml of fresh peripheral blood, PBMCs were prepared.

Specimen: blood. V and J are TRBV20-1 and TRBJ2-3; D uncertain. The sequence was collected from a woman aged 18-29 years with Graves' ophthalmopathy. The CDR3 nucleotides are TGCAGTGCTATGGGTTGGCCTTCCCTAGGAACAGATACGCAGTATTTT. This translates into CSAMGWPSLGTDTQYF.